This T cell receptor (beta chain) was retrieved from a study of blood T cell repertoires in COVID-19. Background on the study: Donors in the United States, Italy and Spain gave samples during acute or convalescent COVID-19.

Per the authors' pipeline: Estimation of nucleated cell counts relied on the amplification of reference gene primers. TCRdb keeps only in-frame clones here, not all; method: immunoSEQ multiplex PCR. V, J and clone size are those of that table, while D and trimming were read from the DNA. There are approximately 30,000 clones in the sample; about 90% occur only once, and under 0.7% lies in the top ten. This TCR was recovered from a woman between 40 and 55 years old with active or convalescent COVID-19. Sequencing was done on a sample of peripheral blood.

CDR3 region: CASSLGGLGGNTIYF. In DNA form, the CDR3 reads TGTGCCAGCAGTTTAGGGGGCCTGGGAGGAAACACCATATATTTT. The chain joins TRBV28 to TRBJ1-3; possible D gene TRBD1, 6 bases. Trimming removed 2 bases at V and 4 bases at J, with 12 bases between. The germline V gene has CDR1 MDHEN and CDR2 SYDVKM. The CDR3 length is 15 residues.